This entry lists 27 T cell receptor beta chains sequenced from one sample in a study of blood T cell repertoires in COVID-19. Data came from immunoSEQ multiplex PCR; TCRdb stores just in-frame clones and leaves some out. The sample yields some 110,000 clones, around 90% seen once. Sequences were obtained from peripheral blood. The receptors stem from a human donor in a cohort sampled during active COVID-19.

The chain employs TRBV9 and TRBJ2-4; perhaps TRBD2 as D (5 bases). Between the trimmed V and J ends, which lost 0 bases and 4 bases, there was a span of 8 bases. This CDR3 is 14 amino acids long. Germline CDR1 SGDLS, CDR2 YYNGEE. For the CDR3, the DNA is TGTGCCAGCAGCGTAGCTCCGGGGAAAAACATTCAGTACTTC. Encoded protein: CASSVAPGKNIQYF.

The rearrangement links TRBV6-6 to TRBJ2-3, with 8 positions matching TRBD2. Germline CDR1 is MNHNY and CDR2 is SVGAGI (reference sequence). V shed 8 bases and J 3 bases; nucleotides not matched to a gene: 10. CDR3 length: 15 amino acids. Here the CDR3 reads CASYKTGGTTDTQYF. The CDR3 nucleotides read TGTGCCAGCTACAAAACGGGGGGGACGACAGATACGCAGTATTTT.

This clone appeared a few times. V and J are TRBV9 and TRBJ2-1, with D maybe TRBD2 (5 bases). CDR1 is SGDLS, CDR2 YYNGEE, per germline. Trimming pared 0 bases from V and 0 bases from J, leaving 7 bases between. The CDR3 spans 15 residues. CDR3 protein: CASSVAGISYNEQFF. Written as DNA, the CDR3 is TGTGCCAGCAGCGTAGCGGGGATCTCCTACAATGAGCAGTTCTTC.

The chain is built from TRBV28 and TRBJ2-1; D gene unclear. Between the trimmed V and J ends, which lost 4 bases and 0 bases, there was a span of 10 bases. The CDR3 length is 15 residues. Germline V gene lookup returns CDR1 MDHEN and CDR2 SYDVKM. Written as DNA, the CDR3 is TGTGCCAGCAGTTCCGGGTCTTTCTCCTACAATGAGCAGTTCTTC. Translation gives CASSSGSFSYNEQFF.

The chain joins TRBV3-1 (or the pseudogene TRBV3-2) to TRBJ1-2; no definite D call. The V end lost 0 bases, the J end lost 7 bases, and 9 bases lay between the germline ends. CDR1 and CDR2 (germline): LGHDT, YNNKEL (reference sequence). This CDR3 spans 13 amino acids. CDR3 nucleotides: TGTGCCAGCAGCCAAGAGAGGACTTTTGGCTACACCTTC. Encoded protein: CASSQERTFGYTF.

The rearrangement links TRBV3-1 (or the pseudogene TRBV3-2) to TRBJ2-5; weak D call: TRBD2 (6 bases). The V and J ends lost 4 bases and 5 bases respectively, with 14 bases between them. The CDR3 totals 14 residues. In germline, CDR1 is LGHDT, CDR2 YNNKEL (reference sequence). Here the CDR3 reads CASSPPAGLETQYF. CDR3 nucleotides: TGTGCCAGCAGCCCCCCTGCGGGGCTGGAGACCCAGTACTTC.

The chain uses TRBV4-2 and TRBJ2-5; TRBD1 agrees at 7 bases. Germline V gene data show CDR1 as LGHNA and CDR2 as YNFKEQ. The CDR3 length is 14 residues. The ends lost 0 bases at V and 4 bases at J; junction bases unmatched: 2. The CDR3: CASSQEGGRETQYF. The CDR3 nucleotides are TGTGCCAGCAGCCAAGAAGGGGGCCGAGAGACCCAGTACTTC.

V gene TRBV7-3 combines with J gene TRBJ2-1, with 9 bases that match TRBD2. The CDR3 contains 16 residues. Per the germline V gene, CDR1 is SGHTA and CDR2 is FQGTGA. V trimming: 4 bases; J trimming: 2 bases; junction bases outside the gene matches: 6. CDR3 protein: CASSSSSGATYNEQFF. For the CDR3, the DNA is TGTGCCAGCAGCTCCTCTAGCGGGGCGACCTACAATGAGCAGTTCTTC.

The chain links TRBV19 to TRBJ1-4; D is undetermined. V was trimmed by 5 bases and J by 7 bases, leaving 14 bases between them. The CDR3 totals 14 residues. Germline V gene sequence: CDR1 LNHDA, CDR2 SQIVND (reference sequence). DNA for the CDR3: TGTGCCAGTAGTCCCGGTCGGGAGGGTGAAAAACTGTTTTTT. It is translated as CASSPGREGEKLFF.

CDR3 amino acids: CASTPRGGYGYEQYF. CDR3 nucleotide sequence: TGTGCCAGCACCCCCCGGGGGGGGTACGGCTACGAGCAGTACTTC. This sequence joins TRBV6-5 and TRBJ2-7; 8 bases are shared with TRBD2. Per the germline V gene, CDR1 is MNHEY and CDR2 is SVGAGI. V was pared by 7 bases and J by 3 bases, with 11 bases of the junction left unmatched. The CDR3 loop spans 15 amino acids.

V is TRBV3-1 (or the pseudogene TRBV3-2) and J is TRBJ2-7, with TRBD2 identical over 12 bases. The CDR3 loop spans 16 amino acids. With V trimmed by 1 base and J by 6 bases, 7 bases remained unmatched. From germline, CDR1 is LGHDT and CDR2 YNNKEL (reference sequence). For the CDR3, the DNA is TGTGCCAGCAGCCAAGTAGCGACTAGCGGGAGCGGCGAGCAGTACTTC. Its translation is CASSQVATSGSGEQYF.

With regard to this clone: Other DNA sequences from this sample encode an identical CDR3 as well. The DNA of the CDR3 is TGTGCCAGCCGGGACAGGGGGTACAATGAGCAGTTCTTC. Its protein is CASRDRGYNEQFF. The chain carries TRBV19 and TRBJ2-1, with 11 bases aligning to TRBD1. The CDR3 contains 13 residues. V trimming: 9 bases; J trimming: 4 bases; junction bases outside the gene matches: 2. Germline V lookup: CDR1 LNHDA, CDR2 SQIVND (reference sequence).

V is TRBV4-1 and J is TRBJ2-2, with 8 nucleotides matching TRBD2. This CDR3 spans 19 amino acids. The J segment lost 0 bases and the V segment lost 2 bases, leaving 11 bases of the junction unmatched. Germline CDR1 is MGHRA and CDR2 is YSYEKL. CDR3 sequence reads: CASSQLLGGGNANTGELFF. DNA of the CDR3: TGCGCCAGCAGCCAACTACTTGGCGGGGGGAACGCGAACACCGGGGAGCTGTTTTTT.

This chain joins TRBV24-1 and TRBJ2-1; 8 nucleotides match TRBD2. The CDR3 covers 17 residues. Trimming at V came to 3 bases and at J to 3 bases, leaving 9 bases not matched to a gene. Germline CDR1 and CDR2: KGHDR and SFDVKD. The CDR3 DNA reads as TGTGCCACCAGTGATCCCTTTAGCGGGAATATCTACAATGAGCAGTTCTTC. The encoded protein is CATSDPFSGNIYNEQFF.

The gene calls are TRBV28 and TRBJ2-7; TRBD1 matches 8 bases. This CDR3 has 16 residues. In germline, CDR1 is MDHEN, CDR2 SYDVKM. Trimming removed 4 bases from V and 3 bases from J; junction bases left unmatched: 11. CDR3 DNA sequence: TGTGCCAGCAGTTCTCGGACAGGGTTTTTGTTCTACGAGCAGTACTTC. The encoded protein is CASSSRTGFLFYEQYF.

The table lists this clone with a few counts. The chain links TRBV19 to TRBJ1-1; D may be TRBD1 (5 bases). The CDR3 length is 13 residues. Deletions cut 8 bases from V and 5 bases from J, with 15 bases between. Germline V lookup: CDR1 LNHDA, CDR2 SQIVND (reference sequence). The CDR3: CASRKGDWTEAFF. As DNA, the CDR3 is TGTGCCAGTCGGAAAGGGGATTGGACTGAAGCTTTCTTT.

The V and J genes are TRBV5-4 and TRBJ2-3, with 15 bases aligning to TRBD2. The CDR3 sequence is 17 residues long. Germline trimming cut 5 bases from V and 3 bases from J; bases unmatched to any gene: 7. Germline assignment: CDR1 SGHNT and CDR2 YYREEE (reference sequence). The CDR3 DNA follows: TGTGCCAGCAGGGAAGGGACTAGCGGGAGGAATACAGATACGCAGTATTTT. Its protein is CASREGTSGRNTDTQYF.

This chain connects TRBV11-3 to TRBJ2-5, with 8 bases aligning to TRBD2. Germline-derived CDR1 and CDR2 are SGHNT and YENEEA. The CDR3 length is 15 residues. V lost 5 bases, J lost 5 bases, and 10 bases stayed unmatched. The CDR3 sequence: CASSAGGGRGETQYF. The CDR3 bases are TGTGCCAGCAGCGCGGGAGGCGGGCGGGGGGAGACCCAGTACTTC.

The chain carries TRBV5-6 and TRBJ2-1, with D perhaps matching TRBD2 (6 bases). This CDR3 is 13 amino acids long. The germline CDR1 and CDR2 sequences are SGHDT and YYEEEE. V gave up 3 bases and J gave up 9 bases, with 13 bases separating them. The CDR3 DNA is TGTGCCAGCAGCTCCACGGGACTGGCTGAGCAGTTCTTC. Its protein is CASSSTGLAEQFF. The full variable domain, completed using reference TRBV5-6 and TRBJ2-1, is DAGVTQSPTHLIKTRGQQVTLRCSPKSGHDTVSWYQQALGQGPQFIFQYYEEEERQRGNFPDRFSGHQFPNYSSELNVNALLLGDSALYLCASSSTGLAEQFFGPGTRLTVL.

This chain links TRBV5-1 with TRBJ2-1; 10 bases agree with TRBD2. The length of the CDR3 is 15 residues. V lost 7 bases and J lost 6; bases outside the gene matches: 10. Germline V CDR1 and CDR2: SGHRS, YFSETQ. CDR3 coding DNA: TGCGCCAGCGGCCCTGGACTAGCGGAGAGCAATGAGCAGTTCTTC. This translates into CASGPGLAESNEQFF.

The chain combines TRBV9 with TRBJ2-1; 12 bases agree with TRBD2. Germline assignment: CDR1 SGDLS and CDR2 YYNGEE. This CDR3 is built from 20 residues. V shed 2 bases and J 2 bases; nucleotides not matched to a gene: 14. CDR3 loop: CASSVASGRAVRGPYNEQFF. CDR3 bases: TGTGCCAGCAGCGTGGCTAGCGGGAGGGCTGTTCGGGGGCCCTACAATGAGCAGTTCTTC.

V is TRBV29-1 and J is TRBJ2-1, with 13 bases identical to TRBD2. V shed 3 bases and J 0 bases; nucleotides not matched to a gene: 8. The CDR3 length is 18 residues. Germline values: CDR1 SQVTM, CDR2 ANQGSEA. DNA of the CDR3: TGCAGCGTTGACGGGACGGGACTAGCGGGAAGCTCCTACAATGAGCAGTTCTTC. Its translation is CSVDGTGLAGSSYNEQFF.

The genes are TRBV6-5 and TRBJ1-1, with D maybe TRBD1 (5 bases). V was shortened by 5 bases and J by 0 bases, with 7 bases between the two germline ends. The length of the CDR3 is 13 residues. The germline CDR1 and CDR2 sequences are MNHEY and SVGAGI. This chain's CDR3 is CASSQGVNTEAFF. The CDR3 region has the DNA TGTGCCAGCAGTCAGGGTGTGAACACTGAAGCTTTCTTT.

This chain joins TRBV20-1 and TRBJ1-1; D is perhaps TRBD1 (5 bases). CDR1 and CDR2 (germline): DFQATT, SNEGSKA (reference sequence). CDR3 length: 11 amino acids. Trimming took 4 bases from V and 4 from J, leaving 7 bases between them. The CDR3: CSATGSTEAFF. DNA of the CDR3: TGCAGTGCTACAGGGTCCACTGAAGCTTTCTTT.

Here the CDR3 reads CASSQSGGGRETQYF. The DNA for the CDR3 is TGTGCCAGCAGCCAAAGCGGGGGCGGCCGGGAGACCCAGTACTTC. This chain uses TRBV7-9 with TRBJ2-5, with TRBD2 identical over 8 bases. J was trimmed by 5 bases and V by 5 bases; bases with no gene match: 10. Germline V gene data show CDR1 as SEHNR and CDR2 as FQNEAQ (reference sequence). CDR3 length equals 15 residues.

The rearrangement uses TRBV2 and TRBJ1-2; the D is unclear. Germline CDR1 is SNHLY and CDR2 is FYNNEI. The CDR3 is 13 residues long. V lost 5 bases to trimming and J lost 4 bases, with 11 bases between them. The CDR3 DNA follows: TGTGCCAGCAGTCAGGAGGAGCCCTATGGCTACACCTTC. Translation: CASSQEEPYGYTF.

The V gene is TRBV18, the J gene TRBJ1-2; weak D call: TRBD1 (5 bases). The length of the CDR3 is 12 residues. CDR1 is KGHSH, CDR2 LQKENI, per germline. The germline V and J ends were trimmed by 2 bases and 6 bases, with 7 bases remaining between them. CDR3: CASSPWGDGYTF. As DNA, the CDR3 is TGTGCCAGCTCACCATGGGGGGATGGCTACACCTTC.